Presented here are 10 T cell receptor beta chains from one specimen sequenced in a study of control samples from healthy donors and cancer patients. Profiling relied on immunoSEQ multiplex PCR, and the TCRdb table lists in-frame clones only, not all of them. The table records around 140,000 clones, about 90% of them present only once. The sequenced sample consisted of blood. The receptors were sampled from a man aged 25-45 years in good health.

The genes are TRBV9 and TRBJ1-4, with TRBD1 identical over 7 bases. This CDR3 contains 16 residues. Germline trimming cut 4 bases from V and 5 bases from J; bases unmatched to any gene: 11. The germline V gene encodes CDR1 SGDLS and CDR2 YYNGEE. CDR3 in amino acids: CASSPGATGANEKLFF. Written as DNA, the CDR3 is TGTGCCAGCAGCCCAGGCGCCACAGGGGCAAATGAAAAACTGTTTTTT.

The V gene is TRBV5-1, the J gene TRBJ2-2; D not certain. V was shortened by 1 base and J by 8 bases, with 15 bases between the two germline ends. CDR3 length: 15 amino acids. Germline V gene sequence: CDR1 SGHRS, CDR2 YFSETQ. The CDR3 bases are TGCGCCAGCAGCTTGTCCCTTAGTGGGGATGGGGAGCTGTTTTTT. This codes for CASSLSLSGDGELFF.

This clone came up once. The chain employs TRBV6-5 and TRBJ1-2; 7 positions agree with TRBD1. Germline trimming cut 5 bases from V and 8 bases from J; bases unmatched to any gene: 5. The CDR3 has 12 amino acids. Germline CDR1 MNHEY, CDR2 SVGAGI. In DNA form, the CDR3 reads TGTGCCAGCAGTCGGAGACAGGGCGGCTACACCTTC. Translated, it gives CASSRRQGGYTF.

V gene TRBV11-2 combines with J gene TRBJ1-6; a weak D match, TRBD1 (5 bases). The CDR3 covers 18 residues. Germline CDR1 SGHAT, CDR2 FQNNGV. V was shortened by 2 bases and J by 0 bases, with 14 bases between the two germline ends. The CDR3 loop is CASSLSPPGTSYNSPLHF. In DNA, the CDR3 is TGTGCCAGCAGCTTATCTCCCCCAGGGACCTCCTATAATTCACCCCTCCACTTT.

The chain combines TRBV5-5 with TRBJ2-3; the match to TRBD2 covers 8 bases. The junction had 8 bases not matched to a gene; V was cut back by 4 bases and J by 4 bases. Looked up from germline, CDR1 is SGHKS and CDR2 is YYEKEE (reference sequence). The CDR3 has 15 residues. CDR3 sequence: CASSERGTSPDTQYF. The DNA for the CDR3 is TGTGCCAGCAGCGAGCGGGGGACCTCCCCAGATACGCAGTATTTT.

The V call is TRBV30, the J call TRBJ2-7, with TRBD2 as a possible D gene (6 bases). The CDR3 is made up of 12 amino acids. V was cut by 5 bases and J by 2 bases, with 10 bases left in between. The germline V gene has CDR1 GTSNPN and CDR2 SVGIG (reference sequence). The CDR3 DNA sequence: TGTGCCTGGGGCGGGGTCCCCTACGAGCAGTACTTC. Residues: CAWGGVPYEQYF.

This chain joins TRBV7-2 and TRBJ2-3; possible D gene TRBD2, 6 bases. Trimming pared 5 bases from V and 2 bases from J, leaving 11 bases between. CDR1 is SGHTA and CDR2 is FQGNSA in the germline V gene. The CDR3 sequence is 14 residues long. CDR3 sequence: CASSLRDFTDTQYF. In nucleotides, the CDR3 is TGTGCCAGCAGCCTCCGGGACTTCACAGATACGCAGTATTTT.

This chain joins TRBV10-3 and TRBJ2-1; D gene ambiguous. Trimming shortened V by 6 bases and J by 4 bases, and 16 bases separated the two germline ends. In germline, CDR1 is ENHRY, CDR2 SYGVKD. The length of the CDR3 is 15 residues. Here the CDR3 DNA reads TGTGCCATCAGCGCCCAGGTAGGTCCATACAATGAGCAGTTCTTC. It encodes CAISAQVGPYNEQFF.

The V call is TRBV7-3, the J call TRBJ1-1; no clear D gene. Germline V gene data show CDR1 as SGHTA and CDR2 as FQGTGA. The ends were cut back, 1 base at V and 4 bases at J, with 7 bases in the middle. CDR3 length: 13 residues. As DNA, the CDR3 is TGTGCCAGCAGCTTAAGTGAGGGCACTGAAGCTTTCTTT. Translating gives CASSLSEGTEAFF.

The gene calls are TRBV13 and TRBJ2-7; 9 nucleotides line up with TRBD1. Trimming cost V 4 bases and J 6 bases; bases outside gene matches: 4. The CDR3 runs to 13 residues. The germline CDR1 and CDR2 sequences are PRHDT and FYEKMQ (reference sequence). CDR3 bases: TGTGCCAGCAGCTCTGGGACAGGGCGCGAGCAGTACTTC. Its translation is CASSSGTGREQYF.